This is a list of T cell receptor beta chains from one sample in a study of T cells after yellow fever vaccination. TCRdb redid the calling of the 5' RACE reads with MiXCR, one entry per CDR3 protein. The table records hundreds of thousands of distinct CDR3 sequences, about 13% of them present only once. The specimen comprised PBMCs, sampled on the day of the yellow fever booster vaccination. The receptors originated from a man younger than 45 who received the YFV17D yellow fever vaccine. The CDR3 runs from the conserved cysteine through the conserved F or W. A D gene is named only where the DNA matches it firmly. Clone size is stated in some rows and not others, as once, few, many or a class when expanded.

CDR3 DNA | CDR3 protein | CDR3 length | D gene | J gene | clone size | V gene
TGTGCCAGCAGTTACCCTGGGGGGGGCGGGAATCAAGAGACCCAGTACTTC | CASSYPGGGGNQETQYF | 17 | NA | TRBJ2-5 | few | TRBV6-5
TGTGCCAGCTCATCTTCCGGGATTTTGAACACTGAAGCTTTCTTT | CASSSSGILNTEAFF | 15 | NA | TRBJ1-1 | few | TRBV18
TGCAGTCCCAGGGCGGAAAGCTCCTACGAGCAGTACTTC | CSPRAESSYEQYF | 13 | NA | TRBJ2-7 | few | TRBV20-1
TGTGCCAGCACCCTCCGCCCCACCTACGAGCAGTACTTC | CASTLRPTYEQYF | 13 | NA | TRBJ2-7 | NA | TRBV9
TGCGCCAGCAGCCCCATCCAGGGAAACTCTGGAAACACCATATATTTT | CASSPIQGNSGNTIYF | 16 | NA | TRBJ1-3 | few | TRBV5-1
TGCGCCAGCAGCTTGGCCGTACAGGGGGAAGGCGGGGAGCTGTTTTTT | CASSLAVQGEGGELFF | 16 | TRBD1 | TRBJ2-2 | NA | TRBV5-1
TGTGCCAGCAGCTTCGGGGAGGCAGATACGCAGTATTTT | CASSFGEADTQYF | 13 | NA | TRBJ2-3 | many | TRBV7-2
TGTGCCAGCAGTTTTTCCGGGGGCTCCTACAATGAGCAGTTCTTC | CASSFSGGSYNEQFF | 15 | NA | TRBJ2-1 | many | TRBV12-3/TRBV12-4
TGTGCCAGCAGCTTTCTCCCAGCGAACGAGCAGTACTTC | CASSFLPANEQYF | 13 | NA | TRBJ2-7 | NA | TRBV7-6
TGTGCCTGGAGTCCCTGGGTTGCGGGGAGGAACACCGGGGAGCTGTTTTTT | CAWSPWVAGRNTGELFF | 17 | NA | TRBJ2-2 | NA | TRBV30
TGTGCCAGCAGGCTCACCCCGGGCACAGATACGCAGTATTTT | CASRLTPGTDTQYF | 14 | NA | TRBJ2-3 | few | TRBV6-1
TGTGCCTCCGAGGGACCCAACAACCCGCAGTTCTTC | CASEGPNNPQFF | 12 | NA | TRBJ2-1 | few | TRBV12-3/TRBV12-4
TGTGCCAGCAGCCAAGTGCCCGCCAAAGTGCAGTTCTTC | CASSQVPAKVQFF | 13 | NA | TRBJ2-1 | few | TRBV14
TGCGCCAGCAGCCAAGTAAAGGGGGAGCTGTTTTTT | CASSQVKGELFF | 12 | NA | TRBJ2-2 | NA | TRBV4-3
TGTGCCAGCAGCCATACAGGGTCCTCGGGGTCCGGGGAGCTGTTTTTT | CASSHTGSSGSGELFF | 16 | NA | TRBJ2-2 | NA | TRBV3-1
TGCGCCACCAGAGACCTACGAAATAGCTACACCTTC | CATRDLRNSYTF | 12 | NA | TRBJ1-2 | NA | TRBV4-3
TGTGCCAGCAGCCAAGGTCTGCTCGATCAGCCCCAGCATTTT | CASSQGLLDQPQHF | 14 | NA | TRBJ1-5 | NA | TRBV3-1
TGTGCCAGCAGCTTAAGGAGCACAGATACGCAGTATTTT | CASSLRSTDTQYF | 13 | NA | TRBJ2-3 | many | TRBV4-3
TGTGCCAGCAGGACAGGTTTAGAAGGCTACACCTTC | CASRTGLEGYTF | 12 | NA | TRBJ1-2 | NA | TRBV28
TGCGCCAGCAGCCGAGAAGGATGGGGATCAGATACGCAGTATTTT | CASSREGWGSDTQYF | 15 | NA | TRBJ2-3 | few | TRBV4-3
TGTGCCAGCAGCGTTAACAGCGGGTTAAGCTCCGAGCAGTACTTC | CASSVNSGLSSEQYF | 15 | NA | TRBJ2-7 | NA | TRBV5-5
TGTGCCAGCAGCCTTAGCGGGACTACGCAGTATTTT | CASSLSGTTQYF | 12 | TRBD2 | TRBJ2-3 | NA | TRBV7-2
TGTGCCAGCAGTTACCACGACAGTTCCTACGAGCAGTACTTC | CASSYHDSSYEQYF | 14 | NA | TRBJ2-7 | NA | TRBV6-2/TRBV6-3
TGTGCCAGCAGCCAAGTAGGTAATGCTGGAAACACCATATATTTT | CASSQVGNAGNTIYF | 15 | NA | TRBJ1-3 | NA | TRBV4-2
TGTGCCAGCACCCGAAGACAGGGCTGGGGCTACACCTTC | CASTRRQGWGYTF | 13 | TRBD1 | TRBJ1-2 | NA | TRBV7-8
TGTGCCAGCTCCCCCCCGGGACAGGGGTTGTTCGCTGAGCAGTTCTTC | CASSPPGQGLFAEQFF | 16 | TRBD1 | TRBJ2-1 | many | TRBV18
TGCAGTGCTGGGCGCACTAGCAATCAGCCCCAGCATTTT | CSAGRTSNQPQHF | 13 | NA | TRBJ1-5 | few | TRBV20-1
TGTGCCAGCAGTTCGGGTGGAAGCAATCAGCCCCAGCATTTT | CASSSGGSNQPQHF | 14 | NA | TRBJ1-5 | NA | TRBV28
TGCGCCAGCAGCCAAGCCCCGGCTAGCGGGAGGGCCCAGTTCTTC | CASSQAPASGRAQFF | 15 | TRBD2 | TRBJ2-1 | few | TRBV4-1
TGCTGTGCTAGAGGCGACTTAGGGACTAGCTTCAATGAGCAGTTCTTC | CCARGDLGTSFNEQFF | 16 | TRBD2 | TRBJ2-1 | NA | TRBV20-1
TGTGCCAGCAGCTTACGGTCAGCTACCAAAAACATTCAGTACTTC | CASSLRSATKNIQYF | 15 | NA | TRBJ2-4 | few | TRBV7-2
TGTGCCATCAGTCCGACTAGCGGGGCACAAGAGACCCAGTACTTC | CAISPTSGAQETQYF | 15 | TRBD2 | TRBJ2-5 | NA | TRBV10-3
TGTGCCAGCAGGCCAGCGAGTGGCGGGGCTTTCTTT | CASRPASGGAFF | 12 | NA | TRBJ1-1 | NA | TRBV6-1
TGTGCCAGCAGAGGACCAAAATACCAAGAGACCCAGTACTTC | CASRGPKYQETQYF | 14 | NA | TRBJ2-5 | NA | TRBV7-2
TGTGCCAGCAGCTTAGTCGCGCGCGGGACCCAGTACTTC | CASSLVARGTQYF | 13 | NA | TRBJ2-5 | NA | TRBV11-2
TGCGCCAGCAGCTTTTTGGGGACATATCCGAACACTGAAGCTTTCTTT | CASSFLGTYPNTEAFF | 16 | NA | TRBJ1-1 | few | TRBV5-1
TGTGCCAGTAGTACCACCGGGACAGGGGGAAATCCCCGTCAAGAGACCCAGTACTTC | CASSTTGTGGNPRQETQYF | 19 | TRBD1 | TRBJ2-5 | few | TRBV19
TGCGCCAGCAGCTTTGTCCCCGAAGAGACCCAGTACTTC | CASSFVPEETQYF | 13 | NA | TRBJ2-5 | few | TRBV5-1
TGCAGCGTAGGCGTCCCAAGCGGGAGGAGTAGCTACGAGCAGTACTTC | CSVGVPSGRSSYEQYF | 16 | TRBD2 | TRBJ2-7 | many | TRBV29-1
TGTGCCAGTAGTTTAAGCGGAGTACCGACGTATTTT | CASSLSGVPTYF | 12 | NA | TRBJ2-3 | NA | TRBV19
TGTGCCAGCTCACCTGCGAGGAGCACCGGGGAGCTGTTTTTT | CASSPARSTGELFF | 14 | NA | TRBJ2-2 | many | TRBV18
TGTGCCAGCAGCTTGTTTGGGACAGGGACCGAGCAGTACTTC | CASSLFGTGTEQYF | 14 | TRBD1 | TRBJ2-7 | few | TRBV7-2
TGTGCCAGCAGCTTGACAGGGGGAGGTGGCTACACCTTC | CASSLTGGGGYTF | 13 | TRBD1 | TRBJ1-2 | NA | TRBV27
TGTGCCAGCAGTCACTTGGGACAAACTGGAAACACCATATATTTT | CASSHLGQTGNTIYF | 15 | NA | TRBJ1-3 | NA | TRBV7-6
TGCAGTGCGGACAGGGGGAGCAATCAGCCCCAGCATTTT | CSADRGSNQPQHF | 13 | TRBD1 | TRBJ1-5 | NA | TRBV20-1
TGTGCCAGCAGCTATCGACGGACGCTTAATGAAAAACTGTTTTTT | CASSYRRTLNEKLFF | 15 | NA | TRBJ1-4 | NA | TRBV5-6
TGCGCCTCCAAGACTGTATCGAACACTGAAGCTTTCTTT | CASKTVSNTEAFF | 13 | NA | TRBJ1-1 | few | TRBV5-1
TGCAGTGCTAGGTTGTTCCGCTCTGGGGCCAACGTCCTGACTTTC | CSARLFRSGANVLTF | 15 | NA | TRBJ2-6 | few | TRBV20-1
TGTGCCAGCAGCTCGACGGGGTGGTCCCCTTCGGTGGGTGAGCAGTTCTTC | CASSSTGWSPSVGEQFF | 17 | NA | TRBJ2-1 | few | TRBV7-2
TGTGCCAGCAGTGAATTTGGACTGAGCAAAGTGCGGTATGGCTACACCTTC | CASSEFGLSKVRYGYTF | 17 | NA | TRBJ1-2 | few | TRBV25-1
TGTGCCAGCCTCGGGGATCAGGGTGTAGATACGCAGTATTTT | CASLGDQGVDTQYF | 14 | NA | TRBJ2-3 | few | TRBV6-2/TRBV6-3
TGTGCCAGCACTCCTACGGGCAGGGGGAGCCCCGGGGAGCTGTTTTTT | CASTPTGRGSPGELFF | 16 | TRBD1 | TRBJ2-2 | few | TRBV6-2/TRBV6-3
TGTGCCAGCAGTTACTCGCGGGGATTGAACACTGAAGCTTTCTTT | CASSYSRGLNTEAFF | 15 | NA | TRBJ1-1 | few | TRBV6-5
TGTGCCAGCAGCCACATACAGGGCACCGGGGAGCTGTTTTTT | CASSHIQGTGELFF | 14 | NA | TRBJ2-2 | many | TRBV5-5
TGTGCCGGGCGGGAGGGCCTCTACAATGAGCAGTTCTTC | CAGREGLYNEQFF | 13 | TRBD2 | TRBJ2-1 | NA | TRBV18
TGTGCCACCAGTACCGACAGAGAAAACATTCAGTACTTC | CATSTDRENIQYF | 13 | NA | TRBJ2-4 | few | TRBV24-1
TGTGCCAGCTGCTATTACTCGCTCCGGGACAGCCATAACTATGGCTACACCTTC | CASCYYSLRDSHNYGYTF | 18 | TRBD1 | TRBJ1-2 | NA | TRBV12-3/TRBV12-4
TGTGCCAGCAGCCCCGCGGGTGAAGCTTTCTTT | CASSPAGEAFF | 11 | NA | TRBJ1-1 | NA | TRBV6-6
TGTGCCAGGGGACCGTACGAGCAGTACTTC | CARGPYEQYF | 10 | NA | TRBJ2-7 | few | TRBV7-2
TGTGCCTGGAGTGTACAGGCAAACACTGAAGCTTTCTTT | CAWSVQANTEAFF | 13 | NA | TRBJ1-1 | NA | TRBV30